This T cell receptor beta chain stems from a study of vaccination and CD4 T cells after COVID-19. Sequencing of the DNA from cultured CD4+ T cells was carried out with the Oncomine TCR Beta short-read assay. One entry per CDR3 protein, called by TCRdb with MiXCR from the PCR reads. The data contain about 12,000 distinct CDR3 sequences, about 30% of them singletons. As to this clonotype: Its antigen is undetermined.

The CDR3 covers 14 residues. The V and J ends lost 6 bases and 5 bases respectively, with 14 bases between them. Per germline, CDR1 DFQATT and CDR2 SNEGSKA (reference sequence). Treatment meaning: roughly 10-day PBMC culture with coronavirus spike peptide pools or control peptides (ViraFEST assay). The receptor was derived from a human donor who had recovered from COVID-19. The chain joins TRBV20-1 to TRBJ1-6; possible D gene TRBD1, 5 bases. The specimen was CD4+ T cells from blood, cultured in vitro, collected after SARS-CoV-2 vaccination. CDR3 bases: TGCAGTGCCCCCGGGGGTAACAATAATTCACCCCTCCACTTT. Translation gives CSAPGGNNNSPLHF.